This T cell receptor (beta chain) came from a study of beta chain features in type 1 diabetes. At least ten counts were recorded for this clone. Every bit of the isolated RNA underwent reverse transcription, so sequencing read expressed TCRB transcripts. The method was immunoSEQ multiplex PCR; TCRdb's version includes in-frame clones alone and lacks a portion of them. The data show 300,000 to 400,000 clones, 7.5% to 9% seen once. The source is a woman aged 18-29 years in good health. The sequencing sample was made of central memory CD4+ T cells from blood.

In DNA, the CDR3 is TGTGCCATCAGTGAAGGAGGGTCTAACTATGGCTACACCTTC. Amino acids: CAISEGGSNYGYTF. This rearrangement joins TRBV10-3 to TRBJ1-2; D remains unclear. From germline, CDR1 is ENHRY and CDR2 SYGVKD. The length of the CDR3 is 14 residues. Trimming removed 3 bases at V and 0 bases at J, with 8 bases between.